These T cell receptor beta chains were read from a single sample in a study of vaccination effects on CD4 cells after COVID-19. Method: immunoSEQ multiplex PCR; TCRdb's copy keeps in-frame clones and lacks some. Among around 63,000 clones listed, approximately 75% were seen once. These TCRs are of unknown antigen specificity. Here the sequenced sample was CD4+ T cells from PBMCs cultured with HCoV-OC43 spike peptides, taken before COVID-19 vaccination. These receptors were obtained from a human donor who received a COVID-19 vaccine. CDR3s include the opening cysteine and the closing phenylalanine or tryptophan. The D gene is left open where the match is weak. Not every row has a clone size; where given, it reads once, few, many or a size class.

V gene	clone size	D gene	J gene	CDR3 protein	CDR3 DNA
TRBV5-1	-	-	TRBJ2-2	CASSLLWNTGELFF	TGCGCCAGCAGCCTCCTTTGGAACACCGGGGAGCTGTTTTTT
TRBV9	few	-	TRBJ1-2	CASSVDGVGGYTF	TGTGCCAGCAGCGTAGACGGGGTAGGTGGCTACACCTTC
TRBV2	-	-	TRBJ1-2	CASTENGVYLANYGYTF	TGTGCCAGCACCGAGAATGGGGTGTACTTAGCTAACTATGGCTACACCTTC
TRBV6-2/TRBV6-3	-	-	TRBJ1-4	CASSPPRWKANEKLFF	TGTGCCAGCAGTCCGCCCCGGTGGAAGGCCAATGAAAAACTGTTTTTT
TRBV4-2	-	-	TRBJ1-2	CASSQGANNYGYTF	TGTGCCAGCAGCCAAGGGGCCAACAACTATGGCTACACCTTC
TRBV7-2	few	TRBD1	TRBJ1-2	CASSPGTASNYGYTF	TGTGCCAGCAGCCCGGGGACAGCCTCTAACTATGGCTACACCTTC
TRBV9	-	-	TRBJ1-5	CASSDRASNQPQHF	TGTGCCAGCAGCGATAGGGCGAGCAATCAGCCCCAGCATTTT
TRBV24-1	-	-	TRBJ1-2	CATSEVNGGYTF	TGTGCCACCAGTGAAGTCAACGGTGGCTACACCTTC
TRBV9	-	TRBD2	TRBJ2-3	CASSVEPRLAGWDTQYF	TGTGCCAGCAGCGTAGAGCCCCGACTAGCGGGGTGGGATACGCAGTATTTT
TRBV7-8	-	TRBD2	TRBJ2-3	CASSQSGGTDTQYF	TGTGCCAGCAGCCAAAGCGGGGGCACAGATACGCAGTATTTT
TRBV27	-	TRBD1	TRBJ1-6	CASSRDRGSPLHF	TGTGCCAGCAGCCGGGACAGGGGTTCACCCCTCCACTTT
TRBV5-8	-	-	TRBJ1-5	CASSPGMVHSNQPQHF	TGTGCCAGCAGCCCGGGGATGGTTCATAGCAATCAGCCCCAGCATTTT
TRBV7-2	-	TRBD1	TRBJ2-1	CASSFGTGRYEQFF	TGTGCCAGCAGCTTCGGGACAGGGCGTTATGAGCAGTTCTTC
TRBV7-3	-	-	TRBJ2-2	CASSLGTNTGELFF	TGTGCCAGCAGCTTGGGGACAAACACCGGGGAGCTGTTTTTT
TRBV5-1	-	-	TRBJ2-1	CASSFGPGQGNEQFF	TGCGCCAGCAGCTTTGGGCCGGGGCAGGGCAATGAGCAGTTCTTC
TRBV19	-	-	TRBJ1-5	CASSNYFGSNQPQHF	TGTGCCAGTAGTAATTACTTCGGGAGCAATCAGCCCCAGCATTTT
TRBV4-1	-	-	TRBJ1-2	CASSQEQKGSPYGYTF	TGCGCCAGCAGCCAAGAACAAAAAGGGTCTCCCTATGGCTACACCTTC
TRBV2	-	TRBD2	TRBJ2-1	CASSLSGGMGNEQFF	TGTGCCAGCAGCCTTAGCGGGGGGATGGGCAATGAGCAGTTCTTC
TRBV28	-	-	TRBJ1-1	CASSSAPGGGVTEAFF	TGTGCCAGCAGCTCTGCTCCGGGGGGAGGTGTTACTGAAGCTTTCTTT
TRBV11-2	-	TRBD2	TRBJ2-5	CASSSSLSGGRKETQYF	TGTGCCAGCAGCTCGAGCCTCAGCGGGGGCCGAAAAGAGACCCAGTACTTC
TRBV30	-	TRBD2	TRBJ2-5	CAWRLAGGRETQYF	TGTGCCTGGAGACTAGCGGGGGGGCGTGAGACCCAGTACTTC
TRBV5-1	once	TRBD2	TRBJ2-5	CASSLSGRQETQYF	TGCGCCAGCAGCCTTAGCGGGAGACAAGAGACCCAGTACTTC
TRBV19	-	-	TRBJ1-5	CASSPRHEGRVNQPQHF	TGTGCCAGTAGTCCCCGTCATGAGGGCAGGGTCAATCAGCCCCAGCATTTT